What follows are 18 T cell receptor beta chains derived from one specimen sequenced in a study of cytomegalovirus exposure and HLA in healthy donors. Assay used: immunoSEQ multiplex PCR; TCRdb lists only in-frame clones, some missing. The sample includes 200,000 or so clones, around four fifths of them seen just once. The sample taken for sequencing was PBMCs. Receptors originate from a man aged 18 to 35 in good health and CMV-seropositive.

The CDR3 sequence: CASSSGTGYNEQFF. The CDR3 DNA reads as TGTGCCAGCAGCTCCGGGACAGGGTACAATGAGCAGTTCTTC. The J gene is TRBJ2-1, the V gene TRBV5-4, with 9 bases lining up with TRBD1. The length of the CDR3 is 14 residues. The germline CDR1 and CDR2 sequences are SGHNT and YYREEE (reference sequence). Losses at the gene ends were 3 bases for V and 4 bases for J; bases not matched to a gene: 2.

The genes are TRBV7-6 and TRBJ2-5; 14 bases line up with TRBD2. With 0 bases clipped from V and 6 bases from J, the junction kept 3 bases outside the gene matches. This CDR3 spans 16 amino acids. CDR1 SGHVS and CDR2 FNYEAQ come from the germline V gene. The CDR3 is CASSLATSGRGQTQYF. The CDR3 coding sequence is TGTGCCAGCAGCTTAGCGACTAGCGGGAGGGGCCAGACCCAGTACTTC. Full variable domain (outside the CDR3, taken from reference TRBV7-6 and TRBJ2-5): GAGVSQSPRYKVTKRGQDVALRCDPISGHVSLYWYRQALGQGPEFLTYFNYEAQQDKSGLPNDRFSAERPEGSISTLTIQRTEQRDSAMYRCASSLATSGRGQTQYFGPGTRLLVL.

This chain connects TRBV6-1 to TRBJ1-1, with no clear D. Germline-derived CDR1 and CDR2 are MNHNS and SASEGT. The CDR3 length is 13 residues. The V gene lost 7 bases and the J gene lost 3 bases, with 12 bases spanning the gap. DNA of the CDR3: TGTGCCAGCACTATATCGAGGGACACTGAAGCTTTCTTT. Its translation: CASTISRDTEAFF.

This chain joins TRBV27 and TRBJ2-7; D might be TRBD2 (6 bases). CDR1 MNHEY and CDR2 SMNVEV come from the germline V gene (reference sequence). The ends were cut back, 4 bases at V and 3 bases at J, with 13 bases in the middle. CDR3 length: 14 amino acids. The chain's CDR3 is CASSYLGSLYEQYF. The CDR3 nucleotides are TGTGCCAGCAGTTACCTCGGGAGCCTCTACGAGCAGTACTTC.

This clone was counted a few times. The chain is built from TRBV27 and TRBJ2-7; 7 nucleotides align to TRBD2. V was pared by 0 bases and J by 5 bases, with 7 bases of the junction left unmatched. This CDR3 is built from 15 residues. Germline values: CDR1 MNHEY, CDR2 SMNVEV (reference sequence). The CDR3 here is CASSLSRDGGNEQYF. The CDR3 DNA sequence: TGTGCCAGCAGTTTATCGCGGGACGGGGGGAACGAGCAGTACTTC.

This rearrangement joins TRBV6-6 to TRBJ2-7; TRBD1 matches at 8 bases. The CDR3 sequence is 12 residues long. Germline assignment: CDR1 MNHNY and CDR2 SVGAGI (reference sequence). The V segment lost 2 bases and the J segment 6 bases; nucleotides outside the gene matches: 0. The CDR3 coding sequence is TGTGCCAGCAGTTACGGGACAGGCGAGCAGTACTTC. Translated: CASSYGTGEQYF.

This chain links TRBV9 with TRBJ2-3; D perhaps matches TRBD1 (5 bases). Germline CDR1 and CDR2: SGDLS and YYNGEE. V was trimmed by 2 bases and J by 0 bases, leaving 10 bases between them. The length of the CDR3 is 15 residues. The DNA for the CDR3 is TGTGCCAGCAGCGTGGACACCTCGAGCACAGATACGCAGTATTTT. Amino acids: CASSVDTSSTDTQYF.

The V call is TRBV15, the J call TRBJ2-7; no clear D gene. This CDR3 region has 13 residues. The V and J ends lost 6 bases and 0 bases respectively, with 9 bases between them. Germline V gene lookup returns CDR1 LNHNV and CDR2 YYDKDF (reference sequence). CDR3 sequence: CATRYSYSYEQYF. Written as DNA, the CDR3 is TGTGCCACCAGGTACAGCTACTCCTACGAGCAGTACTTC.

This chain connects TRBV28 to TRBJ1-2; 8 nucleotides align to TRBD1. This CDR3 contains 14 residues. Trimming cost V 6 bases and J 8 bases; bases outside gene matches: 11. The germline gives CDR1 MDHEN, CDR2 SYDVKM. The CDR3 sequence: CASRGTGGDGGYTF. CDR3 DNA: TGTGCCAGCAGAGGGACAGGCGGGGACGGGGGCTACACCTTC.

In regard to this clone: One end of the junction is discordant with germline, which a read error may explain. J is TRBJ2-1 and V is TRBV30; a possible D gene is TRBD2 (6 bases). This CDR3 has 13 residues. The germline gives CDR1 GTSNPN, CDR2 SVGIG (reference sequence). The CDR3 protein is CAWSRRGSSERFF. The DNA of the CDR3 is TGTGCCTGGAGTAGGCGCGGTTCTAGCGAGCGGTTCTTC.

This chain connects TRBV29-1 to TRBJ2-2, with D unclear. CDR3 size: 13 residues. Trimming left V 1 base short and J 6 bases short, with 9 bases between. Germline values: CDR1 SQVTM, CDR2 ANQGSEA. The chain's CDR3 is CSVEVVFSGELFF. The CDR3 bases are TGCAGCGTTGAAGTCGTGTTCTCCGGGGAGCTGTTTTTT.

The chain has TRBV19 and TRBJ2-3; 13 nucleotides match TRBD2. V shed 6 bases, J shed 0 bases, and the junction held 9 bases outside the gene matches. The CDR3 contains 18 residues. Germline V CDR1 and CDR2: LNHDA, SQIVND (reference sequence). Here the CDR3 DNA reads TGTGCCAGTAGACCGGGACTAGCGGGACGTTCTAGCACAGATACGCAGTATTTT. Translated: CASRPGLAGRSSTDTQYF.

This clone was counted a single time. This rearrangement joins TRBV7-2 to TRBJ2-1; D is possibly TRBD2 (6 bases). Germline V gives CDR1 SGHTA, CDR2 FQGNSA. The ends were cut back, 3 bases at V and 6 bases at J, with 12 bases in the middle. The CDR3 extends over 14 amino acids. The CDR3 is CASSFDGSRNEQFF. The CDR3 bases are TGTGCCAGCAGCTTCGACGGGAGTCGCAATGAGCAGTTCTTC.

This clone was recorded only once. The J gene is TRBJ2-7, the V gene TRBV4-2; maybe TRBD1 (6 bases). V was trimmed by 5 bases and J by 7 bases, leaving 15 bases between them. CDR3 length equals 13 residues. From germline, CDR1 is LGHNA and CDR2 YNFKEQ. CDR3 sequence reads: CASSSTGQGEQYF. DNA of the CDR3: TGTGCCAGCAGCTCCACAGGCCAGGGGGAGCAGTACTTC.

This sequence joins TRBV7-9 and TRBJ2-3, with 9 bases matching TRBD2. After removal of 5 bases from V and 1 base from J, the junction contained 7 bases not matched to a gene. This CDR3 has 16 amino acids. From germline, CDR1 is SEHNR and CDR2 FQNEAQ (reference sequence). The CDR3 sequence is CASSGRLAEGTDTQYF. As DNA, the CDR3 is TGTGCCAGCAGCGGGCGACTAGCGGAGGGCACAGATACGCAGTATTTT.

This clone has just one count. The chain has TRBV7-8 and TRBJ1-2; D perhaps matches TRBD1 (5 bases). The ends were cut back, 3 bases at V and 4 bases at J, with 12 bases in the middle. Germline values: CDR1 SGHVS, CDR2 FQNEAQ. This CDR3 is 14 amino acids long. This CDR3 is CASSFGQGFYGYTF. CDR3 DNA sequence: TGTGCCAGCAGCTTCGGGCAGGGTTTCTATGGCTACACCTTC.

V and J are TRBV6-5 and TRBJ1-2; a possible D gene is TRBD1 (6 bases). CDR1 and CDR2 from the germline V gene are MNHEY and SVGAGI. Trimming cost V 2 bases and J 2 bases, with 6 bases left between them. This CDR3 has 13 residues. The CDR3 is CASSYDRNYGYTF. In nucleotides, the CDR3 is TGTGCCAGCAGTTACGACAGGAACTATGGCTACACCTTC.

The CDR3 DNA reads TGTGCCAGCAGTTACGCGGGACTAGCCTCCAATGAGCAGTTCTTC. Its protein is CASSYAGLASNEQFF. The chain links TRBV6-6 to TRBJ2-1; 9 bases are shared with TRBD2. The CDR3 contains 15 residues. V lost 2 bases to trimming and J lost 6 bases; unmatched junction nucleotides: 5. Per germline, CDR1 MNHNY and CDR2 SVGAGI (reference sequence).